The 10 T cell receptor beta chains reported below all come from one sample, sequenced in a study of identical twins' blood T cells. MiXCR was run by TCRdb on the 5' RACE reads, yielding one entry per CDR3 protein. Found here are 300,000 to 400,000 distinct CDR3 sequences, more than 25% of them singletons; the top ten hold about 6.1%. The sequencing input was PBMCs. The receptors stem from a woman aged 18-49 years in good health.

Note on this clonotype: This may be a read error, as it is one base from a much larger clone. The rearrangement joins TRBV11-3 to TRBJ2-7; the D is unclear. Germline CDR1 is SGHNT and CDR2 is YENEEA. The CDR3 totals 14 residues. In nucleotides, the CDR3 is TGTGCCCGCAGCTCGCACAGACTCTCCTACGAGCAGTACTTC. This translates into CARSSHRLSYEQYF.

V and J are TRBV29-1 and TRBJ2-3, with 10 bases identical to TRBD2. V dropped 7 bases and J dropped 0; count of bases not matched to a gene: 16. The CDR3 is 18 amino acids. The V gene's germline CDR1 is SQVTM and CDR2 ANQGSEA. The CDR3 DNA sequence: TGCAGCGCTGCCGGGACTAGCGCTCTGACCTCTAGCACAGATACGCAGTATTTT. As protein: CSAAGTSALTSSTDTQYF.

The chain has TRBV18 and TRBJ1-1; no firm D call. The V gene's germline CDR1 is KGHSH and CDR2 LQKENI. CDR3 size: 14 residues. V shed 4 bases and J shed 5 bases, with 14 bases lying between them. This CDR3 reads CASSQQASRTEAFF. The CDR3 coding sequence is TGTGCCAGCTCACAGCAGGCAAGTAGGACTGAAGCTTTCTTT.

The chain couples TRBV12-3 or TRBV12-4 to TRBJ1-5, with a tentative D call TRBD1 (5 bases). This CDR3 region has 17 residues. V was pared by 5 bases and J by 6 bases, with 23 bases between. CDR3 sequence: CASSPQEGTTGRQPQHF. Here the CDR3 DNA reads TGTGCCAGCAGTCCCCAAGAGGGGACCACGGGGCGTCAGCCCCAGCATTTT.

This clonotype is a singleton in its sample. The rearrangement joins TRBV20-1 to TRBJ1-2; 7 nucleotides align to TRBD1. The CDR3 runs to 13 residues. Germline trimming cut 1 base from V and 4 bases from J; bases unmatched to any gene: 3. The germline V gene encodes CDR1 DFQATT and CDR2 SNEGSKA (reference sequence). For the CDR3, the DNA is TGCAGTGCTAGAGGCGCAGGGGGCTATGGCTACACCTTC. The encoded protein is CSARGAGGYGYTF.

The V call is TRBV6-6, the J call TRBJ1-2, with D perhaps TRBD1 (6 bases). The V end was cut by 5 bases, the J end by 5 bases, with 18 bases between. CDR3 size: 15 residues. Germline V gene data show CDR1 as MNHNY and CDR2 as SVGAGI (reference sequence). This CDR3 is CASSNPRGARYGYTF. CDR3 sequence (DNA): TGTGCCAGCAGTAACCCACGGGGGGCCAGGTATGGCTACACCTTC.

The chain joins TRBV20-1 to TRBJ1-4; a possible D gene is TRBD1 (5 bases). The germline CDR1 and CDR2 sequences are DFQATT and SNEGSKA (reference sequence). The CDR3 runs to 12 residues. The CDR3: CSSRATNEKLFF. In DNA form, the CDR3 reads TGCAGCTCCAGGGCAACTAATGAAAAACTGTTTTTT.

The rearrangement links TRBV5-1 to TRBJ1-1; 8 bases line up with TRBD1. The CDR3 has 16 residues. CDR1 is SGHRS and CDR2 is YFSETQ in the germline V gene. The J segment lost 1 base and the V segment lost 4 bases, leaving 9 bases of the junction unmatched. The CDR3 bases are TGCGCCAGCAGCATACAACCTCAGGGGGCGAACACTGAAGCTTTCTTT. It encodes CASSIQPQGANTEAFF.

The chain has TRBV20-1 and TRBJ1-2; tentatively, D is TRBD1 (6 bases). The germline V and J ends were trimmed by 0 bases and 8 bases, with 13 bases remaining between them. The CDR3 is 13 amino acids. From germline, CDR1 is DFQATT and CDR2 SNEGSKA (reference sequence). The CDR3 DNA follows: TGCAGTGCTAGAGATCGGGCAGGGGTAGGCTACACCTTC. This translates into CSARDRAGVGYTF.

This clonotype was seen a handful of times. This sequence joins TRBV12-5 and TRBJ1-1, with D possibly TRBD1 on 6 matching bases. V lost 2 bases to trimming and J lost 2 bases, with 15 bases between them. Per germline, CDR1 LGHNT and CDR2 FRNRAP. The CDR3 sequence is 16 residues long. The CDR3 sequence is CASGLPHRTENTEAFF. The CDR3 nucleotides read TGTGCTAGTGGTTTGCCCCACCGGACAGAAAACACTGAAGCTTTCTTT.